A selection of T cell receptor beta chains follows, all from one sample in a study of cytomegalovirus exposure and HLA in healthy donors. Clones were read by immunoSEQ multiplex PCR, and TCRdb kept only the in-frame ones, dropping some. The table includes some 130,000 clones, about 61% detected once. The sequenced material came from PBMCs. Every receptor here comes from a woman aged 40 to 50 in good health and CMV-seronegative. The CDR3 runs from the conserved cysteine through the conserved F or W. A D gene is named only where the DNA matches it firmly. Only part of the rows carry a size: once, few, many, or a class if the clone is expanded.

v_call,j_call,clone_size,d_call,cdr3_aa,cdr3_nt
TRBV6-5,TRBJ1-3,.,TRBD1,CASSGTGENTIYF,TGTGCCAGCAGTGGGACAGGGGAAAACACCATATATTTT
TRBV4-2,TRBJ2-2,.,.,CASSHQLDSAANTGELFF,TGTGCCAGCAGCCACCAATTGGACAGTGCGGCGAACACCGGGGAGCTGTTTTTT
TRBV7-9,TRBJ1-1,.,TRBD1,CASSLGDRANTEAFF,TGTGCCAGCAGCTTAGGAGACAGGGCGAACACTGAAGCTTTCTTT
TRBV5-8,TRBJ1-1,.,.,CASSLRTANTEAFF,TGTGCCAGCAGTTTGCGGACAGCGAACACTGAAGCTTTCTTT
TRBV27,TRBJ1-1,.,TRBD1,CASSPGGVNTEAFF,TGTGCCAGCAGCCCAGGGGGCGTGAACACTGAAGCTTTCTTT
TRBV5-6,TRBJ1-2,.,.,CASSLAADSKSVVGYTF,TGTGCCAGCAGCTTGGCCGCGGACAGTAAGAGTGTTGTGGGCTACACCTTC
TRBV19,TRBJ2-7,once,.,CASRRQYEQYF,TGTGCCAGTAGGAGACAGTACGAGCAGTACTTC
TRBV4-2,TRBJ1-2,.,.,CASSQELTAYGYTF,TGTGCCAGCAGTCAAGAACTAACGGCCTATGGCTACACCTTC
TRBV27,TRBJ1-2,.,TRBD1,CASSLSWDRGYGYTF,TGTGCCAGCAGTTTATCGTGGGACAGGGGCTATGGCTACACCTTC
TRBV7-9,TRBJ1-1,.,.,CASSTPTDRLTEAFF,TGTGCCAGCAGCACACCAACCGACAGGCTAACTGAAGCTTTCTTT
TRBV5-1,TRBJ1-4,.,.,CASSLDGASREKLFF,TGCGCCAGCAGCCTAGACGGTGCCAGTCGAGAAAAACTGTTTTTT
TRBV10-1,TRBJ1-1,.,.,CASSDSGREDTEAFF,TGCGCCAGCAGTGATTCAGGGCGGGAGGACACTGAAGCTTTCTTT
TRBV28,TRBJ2-7,.,TRBD1,CASSLRRTGSEQYF,TGTGCCAGCAGTTTAAGGAGGACAGGGTCCGAGCAGTACTTC
TRBV2,TRBJ2-5,.,.,CASNQGQGQTQYF,TGTGCCAGCAATCAGGGGCAGGGACAGACCCAGTACTTC
TRBV28,TRBJ1-1,.,.,CASSFGPGTFDTEAFF,TGTGCCAGCAGTTTTGGGCCCGGCACCTTTGACACTGAAGCTTTCTTT
TRBV19,TRBJ1-6,few,TRBD1,CASSSQPGQANNSPLHF,TGTGCCAGTAGTTCTCAACCGGGACAGGCGAATAATTCACCCCTCCACTTT